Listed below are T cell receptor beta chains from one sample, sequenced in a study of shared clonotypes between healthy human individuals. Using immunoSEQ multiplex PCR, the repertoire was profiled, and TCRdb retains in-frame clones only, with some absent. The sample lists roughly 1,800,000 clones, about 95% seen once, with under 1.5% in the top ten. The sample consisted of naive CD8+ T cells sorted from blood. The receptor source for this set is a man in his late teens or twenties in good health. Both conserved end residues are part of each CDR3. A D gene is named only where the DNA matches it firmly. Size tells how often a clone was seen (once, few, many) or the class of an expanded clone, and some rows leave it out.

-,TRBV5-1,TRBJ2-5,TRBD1,CASSSTGGMETQYF,TGCGCCAGCAGCTCGACAGGGGGCATGGAGACCCAGTACTTC
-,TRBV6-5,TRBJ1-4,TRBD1,CASRDRGEKLFF,TGTGCCAGCCGGGACAGGGGCGAAAAACTGTTTTTT
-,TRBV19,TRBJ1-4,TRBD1,CASSNARGLTNEKLFF,TGTGCCAGTAGTAACGCCAGGGGGCTCACTAATGAAAAACTGTTTTTT
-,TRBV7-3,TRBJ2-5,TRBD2,CASSLSGGTETQYF,TGTGCCAGCAGCTTAAGCGGGGGAACAGAGACCCAGTACTTC
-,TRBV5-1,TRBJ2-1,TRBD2,CASSPGTSYNEQFF,TGCGCCAGCAGCCCCGGGACTAGTTACAATGAGCAGTTCTTC
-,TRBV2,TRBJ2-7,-,CASSETQFQGYEQYF,TGTGCCAGCAGTGAAACCCAGTTTCAGGGCTACGAGCAGTACTTC
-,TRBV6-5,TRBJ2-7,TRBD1,CASSLGDSLFYEQYF,TGTGCCAGCTCCCTTGGGGACAGCCTTTTCTACGAGCAGTACTTC
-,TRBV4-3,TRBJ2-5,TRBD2,CASSFRLAGAETQYF,TGCGCCAGCAGCTTTAGACTAGCGGGAGCGGAGACCCAGTACTTC
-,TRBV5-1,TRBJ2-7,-,CASSLTETSSYEQYF,TGCGCCAGCAGCCTGACTGAAACCAGCTCCTACGAGCAGTACTTC
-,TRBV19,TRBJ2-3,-,CASSILAYADTQYF,TGTGCCAGTAGTATTCTAGCATACGCAGATACGCAGTATTTT
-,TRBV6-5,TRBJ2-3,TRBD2,CASSSHSGGTDTQYF,TGTGCCAGCAGTTCCCATAGCGGGGGCACAGATACGCAGTATTTT
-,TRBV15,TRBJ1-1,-,CATSRGVQSNTEAFF,TGTGCCACCAGCAGAGGGGTACAGTCGAACACTGAAGCTTTCTTT
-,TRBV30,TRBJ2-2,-,CAWSVRERAAGELFF,TGTGCCTGGAGTGTACGAGAGCGAGCGGCCGGGGAGCTGTTTTTT
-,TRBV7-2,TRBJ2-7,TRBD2,CASSYLTGIGLAGAYEQYF,TGTGCCAGCAGCTATCTGACAGGGATCGGGCTAGCGGGGGCCTACGAGCAGTACTTC
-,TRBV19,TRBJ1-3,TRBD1,CASIHLPGGGNTIYF,TGTGCCAGTATTCATCTACCAGGGGGCGGAAACACCATATATTTT
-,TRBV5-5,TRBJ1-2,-,CASSLGINYGYTF,TGTGCCAGCAGCTTGGGCATAAACTATGGCTACACCTTC
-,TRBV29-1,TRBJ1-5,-,CSVLDGAGTYSNQPQHF,TGCAGCGTTCTTGATGGGGCAGGGACGTATAGCAATCAGCCCCAGCATTTT
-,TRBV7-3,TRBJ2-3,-,CASSFPRGGGSTDTQYF,TGTGCCAGCAGCTTCCCTCGGGGTGGTGGTTCGACAGATACGCAGTATTTT
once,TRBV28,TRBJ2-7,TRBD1,CASSLWQGAYEQYF,TGTGCCAGCAGTTTATGGCAGGGGGCCTACGAGCAGTACTTC
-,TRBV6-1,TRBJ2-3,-,CASNDRPGTDTQYF,TGTGCCAGCAACGACAGGCCTGGCACAGATACGCAGTATTTT
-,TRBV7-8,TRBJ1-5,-,CASRKDSRWDQPQHF,TGTGCCAGCAGGAAGGATTCACGGTGGGATCAGCCCCAGCATTTT
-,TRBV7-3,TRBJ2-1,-,CASSLGHPSYNEQFF,TGTGCCAGCAGCTTAGGGCACCCCTCCTACAATGAGCAGTTCTTC
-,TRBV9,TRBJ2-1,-,CASSEQGPSYNEQFF,TGTGCCAGCAGCGAACAGGGCCCCTCCTACAATGAGCAGTTCTTC
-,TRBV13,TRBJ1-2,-,CASSFPDSFGYTF,TGTGCCAGCAGCTTTCCTGACAGCTTTGGCTACACCTTC
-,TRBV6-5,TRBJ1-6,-,CASSYSEEPPLHF,TGTGCCAGCAGTTACTCGGAAGAACCCCCCCTCCACTTT
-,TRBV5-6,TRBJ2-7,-,CASSLGGGTEQYF,TGTGCCAGCAGCTTGGGGGGAGGAACAGAGCAGTACTTC
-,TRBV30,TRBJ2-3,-,CAWRASGSRTDTQYF,TGTGCCTGGAGGGCCTCGGGGTCCCGCACAGATACGCAGTATTTT